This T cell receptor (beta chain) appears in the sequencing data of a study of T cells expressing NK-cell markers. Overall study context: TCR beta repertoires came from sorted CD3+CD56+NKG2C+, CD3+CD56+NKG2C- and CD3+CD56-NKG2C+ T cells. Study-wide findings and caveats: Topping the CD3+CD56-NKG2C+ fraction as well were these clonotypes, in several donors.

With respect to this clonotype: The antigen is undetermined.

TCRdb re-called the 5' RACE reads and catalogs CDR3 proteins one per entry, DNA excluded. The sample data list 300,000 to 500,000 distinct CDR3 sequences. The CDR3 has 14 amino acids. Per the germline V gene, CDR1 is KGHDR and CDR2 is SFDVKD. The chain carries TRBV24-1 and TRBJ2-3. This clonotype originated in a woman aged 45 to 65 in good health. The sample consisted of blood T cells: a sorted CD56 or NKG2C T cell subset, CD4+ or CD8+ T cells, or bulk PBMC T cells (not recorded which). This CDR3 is CATKGSSSTDTQYF.